The T cell receptor beta chain described here comes from a study of naive and memory T cell subsets (TCRdb year 2017). With regard to the full study: Sorted naive and memory T cell subsets from peripheral blood were analyzed in the study using a UMI-based, open-source pipeline for TCR alpha and beta sequencing. The results of the functional CMV T cell responses matched the IgG serology results in every case. RNA was DNase-treated and reverse transcribed with TCR constant-region primers, mostly using SuperScript III.

From the second PCR step on, the TCR alpha and beta chain libraries were amplified in separate reactions. To determine each donor's CMV status, fresh PBMCs were stimulated overnight with CMV viral lysate, and IFNgamma production from CD4+ T cells was then assessed. Using Miltenyi beads, CD4 T cells were first positively selected, and CD8 T cells were then positively selected from the CD4-negative fraction. After staining for CD3, CD4, CD8, CD45RA, CD27 and a live/dead dye, cells were sorted on a BD Aria II into four subsets based on CD45RA and CD27. A few healthy volunteers provided blood, and each donor's sample was split into CD4 and CD8 T cells and then further divided into four differentiation subsets. About 110 ml of peripheral blood was collected from each donor, and PBMC were isolated from the blood using Ficoll-Paque PLUS density-gradient centrifugation. Sorted cells were lysed in RLT buffer, and RNA was extracted with a Qiagen RNeasy kit and stored at -80°C.

Library method: UMI-ligation and nested PCR. To cover both TRBC1 and TRBC2, the beta constant-region primer consisted of an equimolar mix of two oligonucleotides. T4 RNA ligase 1 ligated a single-stranded oligonucleotide carrying the SP2 primer and a 12-nucleotide UMI to the cDNA 3' end. Four rounds of PCR were used to amplify ligated cDNA, with nested alpha and beta constant-region primers being used together with the SP2 primer. The ligation reaction was kept at 16 degrees C for 20-24 hours. PCR2 was typically performed as a SYBR Green qPCR and was stopped at a predetermined threshold so that over-amplification was prevented. Apart from the first purification, every purification step used Agencourt AMPure XP magnetic beads. Libraries were quantified by Qubit and checked on a TapeStation, where a main peak was expected near 650 bp. Pooled libraries were sequenced on an Illumina MiSeq using v2 2x251 paired-end kits, and typically roughly 0.85-2.1 million reads were obtained per sample. Each sample's library went into the pool at roughly 4.4 nM, and about 4.5-7% PhiX was added to help with cluster recognition. Per the original workflow: Decombinator assigned V and J genes to Demultiplexor-processed FASTQ reads by tag matching, allowing a single base-pair mismatch. Collapsinator relied on UMIs to fix sequencing errors as well as frequency errors caused by PCR heterogeneity. TCRs were translated and CDR3s were extracted from the conserved cysteine to the FGXG phenylalanine by CDR3Translator, with non-productive sequences being flagged. Repertoires were subsampled to equal numbers of UMI-defined TCRs before Gini, Shannon entropy and inverse Simpson indices were calculated. Clonotype abundance distributions were fitted to a power law by maximum likelihood within the linear range. For one naive CD8 sample, the pipeline and MIGEC produced similar UMI counts, unique TCR numbers and clonal distributions. In one analysis, naive TCRs that were also found in any memory subset of the same donor were excluded from the naive repertoire. A set of several thousand CMV-associated CDR3 sequences, compiled from VDJdb and a published dataset, was used to search the repertoires. Through fastp at Q25 and MiXCR, TCRdb rebuilt clones from the public reads, retaining in-frame beta chains. Here each entry gathers all rows of one CDR3 protein and keeps the most common genes and DNA. These V and J calls are TCRdb output, not the study's own analysis. The sample yields 140,000 to 150,000 distinct CDR3 sequences; over 15% were counted once. The ten largest make up about 0.13% of the sample.

Worth noting for this clonotype: Which antigen it targets is not known. Nothing much larger sits one base from this clone, and base qualities are not available.

Results the study describes overall, beyond this receptor: A clonotype was defined as a single alpha or beta chain sequence rather than as a paired alpha/beta receptor. A few larger clonotypes were found in naive repertoires, especially CD8, and these larger clonotypes were possibly memory cells re-expressing CD45RA. TCR abundance followed a power law whose exponent differed between naive and memory subsets but was consistent across the three individuals. RNA-based TCR counts may be influenced by expression changes linked to T cell activation and differentiation. In both CD4 and CD8 cells, going from naive through CM, EM and EMRA, the Gini index went up while Shannon and inverse Simpson diversity went down. The repertoire findings for the naive and memory subsets could not be validated, as no ground truth was available. Once error correction was done, more than 85% of naive TCR sequences showed up just once, which made the naive abundance distributions much steeper than those of the memory subsets.

This clonotype originated in a human donor in good health. Sequencing was performed on naive CD4+ T cells from blood. The sample's cell subset or site label, decoded: naive T cells, CD45RA high CD27+.

The CDR3 loop reads CATSDGTGSTSTDTQYF. The DNA sequence is TGTGCCACCAGTGATGGGACAGGGTCAACTAGCACAGATACGCAGTATTTT. The V and J genes are TRBV24-1 and TRBJ2-3; 9 of the junction bases match TRBD1. The junction shows trimming of 3 bases on V and 0 bases on J, and the gene matches do not reach 6 bases of it. Taken from cysteine to phenylalanine, the CDR3 has 17 residues. Just CDR3 DNA is preserved here, 51 bases in frame from base 1. In the germline V gene, CDR1 corresponds to KGHDR and CDR2 to SFDVKD.